The 29 T cell receptor beta chains below come from one sample, sequenced in a study of blood T cell repertoires in COVID-19. The table came from immunoSEQ multiplex PCR; TCRdb's copy has only in-frame clones and leaves some out. The repertoire holds about 210,000 clones, around 85% seen once, with 15% to 20% in the top ten. The sample was PBMCs or T cells enriched from blood (not recorded which). The origin of the receptors is a man aged 40-49 years who had recovered from COVID-19.

The chain carries TRBV11-3 and TRBJ2-7, with 7 bases lining up with TRBD1. The germline gives CDR1 SGHNT, CDR2 YENEEA. J was trimmed by 6 bases and V by 3 bases; bases with no gene match: 5. The CDR3 totals 13 residues. CDR3 amino acids: CASSFRQGAEQYF. CDR3 nucleotide sequence: TGTGCCAGCAGCTTCCGACAGGGCGCCGAGCAGTACTTC.

The V and J genes are TRBV5-4 and TRBJ1-1; D gene unclear. CDR1 SGHNT and CDR2 YYREEE come from the germline V gene (reference sequence). The CDR3 has 15 residues. The V end was cut by 0 bases, the J end by 0 bases, with 9 bases between. In DNA form, the CDR3 reads TGTGCCAGCAGCTTGGAAACAGCCATGAACACTGAAGCTTTCTTT. This translates into CASSLETAMNTEAFF. Together with reference TRBV5-4 and TRBJ1-1, the CDR3 gives the full variable domain: ETGVTQSPTHLIKTRGQQVTLRCSSQSGHNTVSWYQQALGQGPQFIFQYYREEENGRGNFPPRFSGLQFPNYSSELNVNALELDDSALYLCASSLETAMNTEAFFGQGTRLTVV.

The rearrangement uses TRBV10-3 and TRBJ2-1; D gene unclear. V lost 3 bases, J lost 0 bases, and 18 bases lay in between. Germline CDR1 ENHRY, CDR2 SYGVKD. This CDR3 has 18 amino acids. CDR3 coding DNA: TGTGCCATCAGTGATTACCTGGTGGGCCCAAGCTCCTACAATGAGCAGTTCTTC. It codes for CAISDYLVGPSSYNEQFF.

The rearrangement links TRBV7-2 to TRBJ2-2; D is undetermined. The CDR3 covers 13 residues. Germline CDR1 SGHTA, CDR2 FQGNSA. Trimming cost V 5 bases and J 2 bases, with 6 bases left between them. The CDR3 loop is CASSDTNTGELFF. CDR3 coding DNA: TGTGCCAGCAGCGACACTAACACCGGGGAGCTGTTTTTT. Variable domain in full (rest from reference TRBV7-2 and TRBJ2-2): GAGVSQSPSNKVTEKGKDVELRCDPISGHTALYWYRQSLGQGLEFLIYFQGNSAPDKSGLPSDRFSAERTGGSVSTLTIQRTQQEDSAVYLCASSDTNTGELFFGEGSRLTVL.

The genes are TRBV6-2 or TRBV6-3 and TRBJ1-2; D possibly corresponds to TRBD1 (5 bases). Germline V gene lookup returns CDR1 MNHEY and CDR2 SVGEGT. This CDR3 spans 17 amino acids. Between the trimmed V and J ends, which lost 6 bases and 0 bases, there was a span of 20 bases. This CDR3 reads CASSLLYRKLTNYGYTF. CDR3 in DNA: TGTGCCAGCAGCCTTCTTTACAGGAAGCTGACTAACTATGGCTACACCTTC.

The rearrangement uses TRBV6-5 and TRBJ2-4; TRBD2 aligns across 16 bases. Trimming at V came to 5 bases and at J to 8 bases, leaving 3 bases not matched to a gene. The CDR3 runs 15 residues. In germline, CDR1 is MNHEY, CDR2 SVGAGI. For the CDR3, the DNA is TGTGCCAGCAGTCCCGGGACTAGCGGGAGGGACATTCAGTACTTC. Amino acid sequence: CASSPGTSGRDIQYF.

The chain combines TRBV11-2 with TRBJ1-1; D call uncertain. Trimming removed 5 bases at V and 0 bases at J, with 16 bases between. Per germline, CDR1 SGHAT and CDR2 FQNNGV. This CDR3 has 16 residues. CDR3 amino acids: CASSPRPQQLNTEAFF. The CDR3, as DNA: TGTGCCAGCAGCCCACGCCCACAACAGCTGAACACTGAAGCTTTCTTT.

The genes are TRBV29-1 and TRBJ2-1, with 8 bases aligning to TRBD2. Trimming removed 8 bases from V and 6 bases from J; junction bases left unmatched: 9. Looked up from germline, CDR1 is SQVTM and CDR2 is ANQGSEA. CDR3 length: 13 amino acids. In nucleotides, the CDR3 is TGCAGCCTTAGTGGGGGGACTAGCAATGAGCAGTTCTTC. Its translation is CSLSGGTSNEQFF.

This chain joins TRBV7-2 and TRBJ1-6; D gene uncertain. Trimming removed 1 base from V and 7 bases from J, with 8 bases in between. The CDR3 is 14 amino acids. The germline CDR1 and CDR2 sequences are SGHTA and FQGNSA. The DNA of the CDR3 is TGTGCCAGCAGCTTAGAGCTTCAAAATTCACCCCTCCACTTT. Its protein product is CASSLELQNSPLHF.

CDR3 sequence: CASSQTPGSYGYTF. For the CDR3, the DNA is TGTGCCAGCAGCCAAACCCCAGGATCGTATGGCTACACCTTC. This sequence joins TRBV7-6 and TRBJ1-2, with D uncertain. Germline CDR1 is SGHVS and CDR2 is FNYEAQ. Trimming removed 5 bases from V and 5 bases from J, with 15 bases in between. The CDR3 is made up of 14 amino acids.

The chain links TRBV5-4 to TRBJ2-7, with 12 bases aligning to TRBD1. The CDR3 consists of 16 residues. With V trimmed by 4 bases and J by 4 bases, 9 bases remained unmatched. Germline V CDR1 and CDR2: SGHNT, YYREEE (reference sequence). The CDR3 loop is CASSSGTGGRWYEQYF. The DNA for the CDR3 is TGTGCCAGCAGCAGCGGGACAGGGGGCCGGTGGTACGAGCAGTACTTC.

DNA for the CDR3: TGTGCCAGCAGCCTCGTTTATCCAACGCAGAACTATGGCTACACCTTC. Protein: CASSLVYPTQNYGYTF. This chain uses TRBV28 with TRBJ1-2; D not certain. CDR3 length equals 16 residues. Per the germline V gene, CDR1 is MDHEN and CDR2 is SYDVKM. The ends were cut back, 6 bases at V and 2 bases at J, with 19 bases in the middle.

The CDR3 DNA is TGTGCCAGCTCACCTTCCGGGACAGGGGGCAACGAGCAGTACTTC. Translation: CASSPSGTGGNEQYF. The chain combines TRBV18 with TRBJ2-7, with TRBD1 matching over 12 bases. CDR3 length: 15 residues. The germline V gene encodes CDR1 KGHSH and CDR2 LQKENI. V lost 3 bases, J lost 5 bases, and 5 bases stayed unmatched.

This rearrangement joins TRBV28 to TRBJ1-2; TRBD1 aligns across 7 bases. V was pared by 5 bases and J by 4 bases, with 4 bases of the junction left unmatched. This CDR3 is 13 amino acids long. CDR1 MDHEN and CDR2 SYDVKM come from the germline V gene. This CDR3 is CASSQGGVYGYTF. CDR3 DNA: TGTGCCAGCAGTCAAGGGGGCGTCTATGGCTACACCTTC.

The V gene is TRBV6-5, the J gene TRBJ2-2, with TRBD2 matching over 8 bases. Trimming at V came to 10 bases and at J to 5 bases, leaving 12 bases not matched to a gene. There are 15 residues in the CDR3. From germline, CDR1 is MNHEY and CDR2 SVGAGI. The CDR3 nucleotides read TGTGCCACCCCAGGCGGAGCGGGAGTTACCGGGGAGCTGTTTTTT. Translation gives CATPGGAGVTGELFF.

V and J are TRBV2 and TRBJ2-7; D is perhaps TRBD2 (6 bases). CDR1 and CDR2 (germline): SNHLY, FYNNEI. The CDR3 extends over 13 amino acids. Between the trimmed V and J ends, which lost 1 base and 3 bases, there was a span of 7 bases. CDR3 nucleotides: TGTGCCAGCAGTGAAGAGCGGGTCTACGAGCAGTACTTC. Translated: CASSEERVYEQYF.

This chain links TRBV5-1 with TRBJ2-7; D may be TRBD2 (5 bases). Germline V CDR1 and CDR2: SGHRS, YFSETQ. CDR3 size: 14 residues. V lost 0 bases and J lost 0, with 7 bases in between. CDR3 in DNA: TGCGCCAGCAGCTTGGAGCGGTCCTCCTACGAGCAGTACTTC. It encodes CASSLERSSYEQYF.

CDR3 in amino acids: CASSPVAGGYEQYF. In DNA, the CDR3 is TGCGCCAGCAGCCCCGTAGCGGGAGGGTATGAGCAGTACTTC. J is TRBJ2-7 and V is TRBV5-1, with 11 bases identical to TRBD2. V lost 4 bases to trimming and J lost 7 bases; unmatched junction nucleotides: 7. The germline V gene encodes CDR1 SGHRS and CDR2 YFSETQ. This CDR3 has 14 residues.

The CDR3 DNA reads TGCAGCGTGATGCAGGATCAACATTCCTACGAGCAGTACTTC. Amino acid sequence: CSVMQDQHSYEQYF. This rearrangement joins TRBV29-1 to TRBJ2-7; D uncertain. The CDR3 sequence is 14 residues long. V lost 6 bases and J lost 1, with 16 bases in between. Germline V CDR1 and CDR2: SQVTM, ANQGSEA.

The V and J genes are TRBV12-3 or TRBV12-4 and TRBJ2-2, with D perhaps matching TRBD2 (5 bases). CDR3 length equals 11 residues. With 5 bases removed from V and 7 bases from J, the gap between germline ends came to 5 bases. Here the CDR3 reads CASSAGGELFF. The CDR3 DNA reads as TGTGCCAGCAGTGCGGGCGGGGAGCTGTTTTTT.

This clone has only one observation. A read error may account for a junction end that differs from germline. The V gene is TRBV11-2, the J gene TRBJ2-7, with a possible D match to TRBD2 (7 bases). Germline loops: CDR1 SGHAT, CDR2 FQNNGV. The CDR3 loop spans 13 amino acids. CDR3 in amino acids: CASSLQRGGPSFF. CDR3 DNA sequence: TGTGCCAGCAGCTTACAGAGGGGGGGACCTTCATTCTTC. The variable domain in full, with the rest retrieved from reference TRBV11-2 and TRBJ2-7, is EAGVAQSPRYKIIEKRQSVAFWCNPISGHATLYWYQQILGQGPKLLIQFQNNGVVDDSQLPKDRFSAERLKGVDSTLKIQPAKLEDSAVYLCASSLQRGGPSFFGPGTRLTVT.

The CDR3 bases are TGTGCCAGCGCCCCCGGGACTAGCGCCTACAATGAGCAGTTCTTC. It yields the protein CASAPGTSAYNEQFF. This chain uses TRBV13 with TRBJ2-1; TRBD2 matches at 10 bases. CDR1 and CDR2 from the germline V gene are PRHDT and FYEKMQ (reference sequence). This CDR3 has 15 amino acids. V dropped 8 bases and J dropped 2; count of bases not matched to a gene: 6.

This sequence joins TRBV7-8 and TRBJ2-6; 12 nucleotides line up with TRBD2. Germline trimming cut 8 bases from V and 1 base from J; bases unmatched to any gene: 6. There are 17 residues in the CDR3. CDR1 SGHVS and CDR2 FQNEAQ come from the germline V gene. In nucleotides, the CDR3 is TGTGCCAGCTCCGGGACTAGCGGGCCTTCTGGGGCCAACGTCCTGACTTTC. Translating it yields CASSGTSGPSGANVLTF.

The chain has TRBV7-3 and TRBJ2-1; TRBD2 agrees at 10 bases. CDR3 length: 19 residues. Germline assignment: CDR1 SGHTA and CDR2 FQGTGA. The trim removed 5 bases at V and 0 bases at J, leaving 13 bases unmatched. The CDR3 spells CASSPRTGTSVSSYNEQFF. The CDR3 nucleotides are TGTGCCAGCAGCCCACGGACAGGGACTAGCGTTAGCTCCTACAATGAGCAGTTCTTC.

The V call is TRBV9, the J call TRBJ1-2; no clear D. CDR1 SGDLS and CDR2 YYNGEE come from the germline V gene. V gave up 2 bases and J gave up 2 bases, with 7 bases separating them. The CDR3 is made up of 13 amino acids. The CDR3, as DNA: TGTGCCAGCAGCGTTAATAGCAACTATGGCTACACCTTC. Amino acid sequence: CASSVNSNYGYTF.

This chain links TRBV27 with TRBJ2-7, with D possibly being TRBD1 (6 bases). Trimming stripped 0 bases from V and 1 base from J, with 13 bases between. Germline CDR1 reads MNHEY; CDR2 reads SMNVEV (reference sequence). There are 16 residues in the CDR3. The DNA for the CDR3 is TGTGCCAGCAGTTTATCCTTTGCGGACAGATCCTACGAGCAGTACTTC. It is translated as CASSLSFADRSYEQYF.

V is TRBV12-5 and J is TRBJ1-2; D not certain. Germline V gene data show CDR1 as LGHNT and CDR2 as FRNRAP. The CDR3 runs 19 residues. V was cut by 0 bases and J by 8 bases, with 28 bases left in between. The CDR3 DNA follows: TGTGCTAGTGGTTTGGTACCAGGTTTCGGGGTCCCTCGGTTAGAAGGCTACACCTTC. As protein: CASGLVPGFGVPRLEGYTF.

The chain links TRBV23-1 to TRBJ2-5, with D maybe TRBD1 (6 bases). TRBV23-1 is reported as an ORF; its role is uncertain. V lost 0 bases and J lost 3, with 17 bases in between. CDR3 length: 17 amino acids. The CDR3 here is CASSQSGAANFKETQYF. As DNA, the CDR3 is TGCGCCAGCAGTCAATCGGGGGCGGCTAACTTCAAAGAGACCCAGTACTTC.

The chain has TRBV28 and TRBJ2-7; 8 nucleotides match TRBD1. CDR3 length: 13 residues. V trimming: 10 bases; J trimming: 1 base; junction bases outside the gene matches: 6. Per the germline V gene, CDR1 is MDHEN and CDR2 is SYDVKM. The CDR3 sequence: CATDGDRSYEQYF. CDR3 in DNA: TGTGCCACCGACGGGGACAGGTCCTACGAGCAGTACTTC. Based on the CDR3 plus reference TRBV28 and TRBJ2-7, the full variable domain is DVKVTQSSRYLVKRTGEKVFLECVQDMDHENMFWYRQDPGLGLRLIYFSYDVKMKEKGDIPEGYSVSREKKERFSLILESASTNQTSMYLCATDGDRSYEQYFGPGTRLTVT.